This TCR beta chain appears in the sequencing data of a study of T cells in Graves' hyperthyroidism and ophthalmopathy. Points from the study as a whole: Blood also held most thyroid clonotypes expanded beyond 0.001. Progression to ophthalmopathy was predicted a median of roughly 6.6 months early. Ophthalmopathy was distinguished from stable hyperthyroidism by 13 V-J signatures.

Uncontrolled infection, other autoimmune disease, pregnancy or lactation excluded patients. From RNA transcripts, TCR beta CDR3 regions were amplified. Primed by the HTBI set, a first-round RT-PCR was run on the TCR CDR3. TCRdb re-called the multiplex PCR reads with MiXCR, one entry per CDR3 protein. The sample shows about 700,000 distinct CDR3 sequences, over 40% of them seen only once. Comments on this clonotype: Its antigen is undetermined.

Sequencing was done on a sample of peripheral blood or thyroid tissue (not recorded which). The receptor was isolated from an adult man with Graves' disease, either hyperthyroidism or ophthalmopathy (not recorded which).

CDR3 region: CATSSLSSAGGNTIYF. For the CDR3, the DNA is TGTGCCACCAGCAGCTTGTCGTCGGCGGGCGGAAACACCATATATTTT. The chain combines TRBV15 with TRBJ1-3; D call uncertain. V was cut by 3 bases and J by 4 bases, with 16 bases left in between. Germline CDR1 LNHNV, CDR2 YYDKDF (reference sequence). This CDR3 is 16 amino acids long.